The sequence of this TCR beta chain was determined in a study of OX40 agonist ivuxolimab in advanced cancers. Study-level information: Dosing consisted of intravenous ivuxolimab at 0.01 to 10 mg/kg every 2 weeks.

Notes on this clone: Antigen specificity is unknown.

Study-wide findings and caveats: Blood T cells, both CD4+ and CD8+, expanded clonally by week 6 at 0.1 to 3.0 mg/kg. Averaged across samples, CD8+ T cells carried more expanded clones than CD4+ did.

Germline lookup yields CDR1 LGHNA and CDR2 YNFKEQ. V lost 1 base to trimming and J lost 3 bases; unmatched junction nucleotides: 3. CDR3 length equals 14 residues. The assay was immunoSEQ multiplex PCR, and TCRdb's table has in-frame clones only and misses some. The sample yields tens of thousands of clones, 88% seen once. The receptor was derived from an adult with an advanced solid tumor such as melanoma, head and neck, liver or kidney cancer. The input for sequencing was CD4+ or CD8+ T cells sorted from blood, taken in a trial of the OX40 agonist ivuxolimab. The chain has TRBV4-2 and TRBJ2-7; TRBD1 agrees at 7 bases. The CDR3 nucleotides read TGTGCCAGCAGCCAAGGGCAGGGGGACTACGAGCAGTACTTC. Its translation is CASSQGQGDYEQYF.